A selection of T cell receptor beta chains follows, all from one sample in a study of T cells in Graves' hyperthyroidism and ophthalmopathy. TCRdb independently ran MiXCR on the multiplex PCR reads; one entry per CDR3 protein. The sample has roughly 180,000 distinct CDR3 sequences; over 15% are singletons. Sequencing used blood. The receptors derive from a woman aged 45-65 years with Graves' hyperthyroidism. The conserved cysteine and the conserved F or W are not part of the CDR3 here.

V gene: TRBV6-1; J gene: TRBJ2-2; CDR3 protein: ASMVQPRLGTGELF
V gene: TRBV28; J gene: TRBJ1-3; CDR3 protein: ASSLVSSGNTIY
V gene: TRBV12-5; J gene: TRBJ2-5; CDR3 protein: ASGQQNQETQY
V gene: TRBV20-1; J gene: TRBJ1-6; CDR3 protein: SAATGTTMNSPLH
V gene: TRBV28; J gene: TRBJ1-2; CDR3 protein: ASSMYREFLNYGYT
V gene: TRBV5-1; J gene: TRBJ2-7; CDR3 protein: ASRAHYEQY
V gene: TRBV4-3; J gene: TRBJ1-1; CDR3 protein: ASSHHTQGRDTEAF
V gene: TRBV6-1; J gene: TRBJ2-1; CDR3 protein: ATGDRLSDEQF
V gene: TRBV6-1; J gene: TRBJ1-6; CDR3 protein: ASRGNSPLH
V gene: TRBV11-1; J gene: TRBJ2-3; CDR3 protein: ASSVQGATDTQY
V gene: TRBV6-5; J gene: TRBJ1-2; CDR3 protein: ASSYVGGANYGYT
V gene: TRBV7-2; J gene: TRBJ1-1; CDR3 protein: ASSSRTGGTEAF
V gene: TRBV5-1; J gene: TRBJ1-1; CDR3 protein: ASSSGTLMNTEAF
V gene: TRBV29-1; J gene: TRBJ1-4; CDR3 protein: SVGGGTNEKLF
V gene: TRBV7-2; J gene: TRBJ2-1; CDR3 protein: ASSSYSGGAGEQF
V gene: TRBV3-1; J gene: TRBJ2-5; CDR3 protein: ASSLIRTGFKETQY
V gene: TRBV10-1; J gene: TRBJ2-1; CDR3 protein: ASSESVSNEQF
V gene: TRBV7-3; J gene: TRBJ2-5; CDR3 protein: ASSLSGSTGETQY
V gene: TRBV6-1; J gene: TRBJ2-1; CDR3 protein: ASSATGTVLNEQF
V gene: TRBV12-3/TRBV12-4; J gene: TRBJ2-6; CDR3 protein: ASSSTSGANVLT